In this sample, the clone carrying this T cell receptor beta chain is medium-sized. Its cognate antigen is unknown. Looked up from germline, CDR1 is KGHDR and CDR2 is SFDVKD. V lost 0 bases and J lost 5; bases outside the gene matches: 3. There are 15 residues in the CDR3. TCRdb used MiXCR to reprocess the reads, holding one entry per CDR3 protein. In the table there are approximately 19,000 distinct CDR3 sequences, roughly 21% of which are singletons. These data originate in a study of lung T cells in sarcoidosis with Löfgren's syndrome. On the study more broadly: Löfgren's syndrome patients were the main repertoire analysis focus. Overall study findings and caveats: Shared TRAV12-1 and TRBV2 CDR3 motifs were reported across several patients.

The rearrangement joins TRBV24-1 to TRBJ2-1; 7 nucleotides line up with TRBD2. The sequencing input was CD4+ T cells from PBMCs. The receptor was derived from a human donor with sarcoidosis (Löfgren's syndrome or another form), or a control subject (not recorded which). The DNA for the CDR3 is TGTGCCACCAGTGATTTGGGGGGGGAGCACAATGAGCAGTTCTTC. Translated, it gives CATSDLGGEHNEQFF.